One sample yielded the 16 T cell receptor beta chains listed below, sequenced in a study of metastatic and nonmetastatic thyroid tumors. With MiXCR, TCRdb called clones anew from the PCR reads. The data hold around 19,000 clones, with under 35% observed a single time. All patients reached thyroid surgery having received no treatment beforehand. The material sequenced was blood. These receptors came from a female donor with papillary thyroid cancer or a benign thyroid nodule (not recorded which). Some clones in this sample may be carry-over from other donors' samples.

This clone was observed many times. The rearrangement links TRBV11-1 to TRBJ2-5; 8 bases are a match to TRBD2. Germline-derived CDR1 and CDR2 are SGHAT and FQDESV (reference sequence). The CDR3 runs to 19 residues. J lost 5 bases, V lost 0 bases, and 17 bases had no gene match. CDR3 loop: CASSLAGLVVSRDSETQYF. DNA of the CDR3: TGTGCCAGCAGCTTAGCGGGACTAGTCGTATCGAGGGATTCGGAGACCCAGTACTTC.

This clone appeared a few times. The chain combines TRBV27 with TRBJ2-7; 9 bases are shared with TRBD1. Germline trimming cut 5 bases from V and 4 bases from J; bases unmatched to any gene: 9. The CDR3 loop spans 15 amino acids. Germline CDR1 reads MNHEY; CDR2 reads SMNVEV (reference sequence). The CDR3 DNA reads TGTGCCAGCAGTAAACTACAGGGGGCTGAATACGAGCAGTACTTC. This translates into CASSKLQGAEYEQYF.

In its sample, this clone is medium-sized. The V and J genes are TRBV4-1 and TRBJ1-6; no clear D. V lost 1 base and J lost 11, with 12 bases in between. The CDR3 loop spans 14 amino acids. Germline CDR1 MGHRA, CDR2 YSYEKL. For the CDR3, the DNA is TGCGCCAGCAGCCAAGGGACCCCTTCGGCACCCCTCCACTTT. It codes for CASSQGTPSAPLHF.

This clone is termed medium-sized (0.01 to 0.1%). The chain couples TRBV19 to TRBJ1-2, with D perhaps matching TRBD1 (5 bases). The CDR3 is made up of 15 amino acids. Looked up from germline, CDR1 is LNHDA and CDR2 is SQIVND (reference sequence). With 5 bases removed from V and 8 bases from J, the gap between germline ends came to 21 bases. The CDR3 DNA reads as TGTGCCAGTAGTCCACCCGGAGGGGCGGTTGTCGGCTACACCTTC. Protein product: CASSPPGGAVVGYTF. Variable domain in full (rest from reference TRBV19 and TRBJ1-2): DGGITQSPKYLFRKEGQNVTLSCEQNLNHDAMYWYRQDPGQGLRLIYYSQIVNDFQKGDIAEGYSVSREKKESFPLTVTSAQKNPTAFYLCASSPPGGAVVGYTFGSGTRLTVV.

Many counts were recorded for this clone. The CDR3 region is CATSRDQGSGANVLTF. The CDR3 nucleotides are TGTGCCACCAGCAGGGACCAGGGTTCTGGGGCCAACGTCCTGACTTTC. The V gene is TRBV15, the J gene TRBJ2-6; TRBD1 might be the D (5 bases). Germline lookup yields CDR1 LNHNV and CDR2 YYDKDF (reference sequence). This CDR3 has 16 residues. V was pared by 3 bases and J by 1 base, with 10 bases between.

In its sample, this clone was seen a few times. The chain joins TRBV28 to TRBJ2-7; D is perhaps TRBD2 (6 bases). Trimming stripped 1 base from V and 0 bases from J, with 10 bases between. The germline V gene encodes CDR1 MDHEN and CDR2 SYDVKM. The CDR3 is made up of 15 amino acids. The CDR3 nucleotides read TGTGCCAGCAGTTTATCGGCGGGGTTCTCCTACGAGCAGTACTTC. This gives the protein CASSLSAGFSYEQYF.

This clone is medium-sized (0.01 to 0.1%) within its sample. The rearrangement joins TRBV6-1 to TRBJ1-6; D ambiguous. The V end was cut by 6 bases, the J end by 5 bases, with 11 bases between. The germline V gene has CDR1 MNHNS and CDR2 SASEGT. The CDR3 is 14 residues long. CDR3 nucleotide sequence: TGTGCCAGCAGGGATGACGTCGATAATTCACCCCTCCACTTT. Residues: CASRDDVDNSPLHF.

The table lists this clone with a few counts. The chain combines TRBV6-1 with TRBJ1-5; TRBD1 matches 10 bases. V lost 7 bases, J lost 7 bases, and 7 bases stayed unmatched. In germline, CDR1 is MNHNS, CDR2 SASEGT. The CDR3 has 14 residues. Here the CDR3 reads CASNWDRGGQPQHF. The DNA of the CDR3 is TGTGCCAGCAACTGGGACAGGGGCGGACAGCCCCAGCATTTT.

This clone is medium-sized by share. The chain carries TRBV11-3 and TRBJ2-1; 11 bases align to TRBD2. This CDR3 comprises 15 residues. Unmatched junction bases numbered 1, after V lost 2 bases and J lost 4 bases. CDR1 is SGHNT and CDR2 is YENEEA in the germline V gene. The CDR3 reads CASSLLAGGYNEQFF. The CDR3 coding sequence is TGTGCCAGCAGCTTACTAGCGGGAGGTTACAATGAGCAGTTCTTC.

This clone was counted between two and nine times. V usage is TRBV27 and J usage is TRBJ2-3, with 11 positions matching TRBD1. The CDR3 contains 15 residues. The V segment lost 4 bases and the J segment 1 base; nucleotides outside the gene matches: 1. Germline V gene sequence: CDR1 MNHEY, CDR2 SMNVEV (reference sequence). In DNA, the CDR3 is TGTGCCAGCAGTTGGACAGGGGGCGGCACAGATACGCAGTATTTT. This translates into CASSWTGGGTDTQYF.

Only one count was recorded for this clone. V gene TRBV20-1 combines with J gene TRBJ1-1; a possible D gene is TRBD1 (5 bases). V was clipped by 0 bases and J by 11 bases, with 19 bases between them. Germline V lookup: CDR1 DFQATT, CDR2 SNEGSKA (reference sequence). CDR3 length equals 14 residues. The CDR3 nucleotides are TGCAGTGCTAGAGATTATGGGACTGAGAAACGGGCTTTCTTT. Translated, it gives CSARDYGTEKRAFF.

The rearrangement joins TRBV14 to TRBJ2-1; 15 bases line up with TRBD2. CDR1 is SGHDN and CDR2 is FVKESK in the germline V gene. With 1 base clipped from V and 7 bases from J, the junction kept 8 bases outside the gene matches. There are 18 residues in the CDR3. The CDR3 region has the DNA TGTGCCAGCAGCCAAGTCTCGGGACTAGCGGGAGGAGGGAATGAGCAGTTCTTC. Amino acid sequence: CASSQVSGLAGGGNEQFF.

This clone was seen at least ten times. This chain links TRBV4-2 with TRBJ1-1, with 7 positions matching TRBD1. Trimming at V came to 3 bases and at J to 3 bases, leaving 1 base not matched to a gene. Germline CDR1 and CDR2: LGHNA and YNFKEQ. The CDR3 is 13 amino acids. This chain's CDR3 is CASSQGQYTEAFF. The CDR3 bases are TGTGCCAGCAGCCAGGGACAGTACACTGAAGCTTTCTTT.

V gene TRBV20-1 combines with J gene TRBJ2-7; 8 bases match TRBD2. This CDR3 comprises 16 residues. Unmatched junction bases numbered 10, after V lost 3 bases and J lost 0 bases. Germline CDR1 DFQATT, CDR2 SNEGSKA (reference sequence). CDR3 in amino acids: CSASPKLAVISYEQYF. DNA of the CDR3: TGCAGTGCTAGTCCGAAACTAGCGGTCATCTCCTACGAGCAGTACTTC.

This chain links TRBV12-3 or TRBV12-4 with TRBJ2-7; TRBD2 agrees at 9 bases. CDR3 length: 14 residues. With V trimmed by 5 bases and J by 2 bases, 4 bases remained unmatched. The CDR3, as DNA: TGTGCCAGCAGTCCAGCGGGGGGCCCCTACGAGCAGTACTTC. It codes for CASSPAGGPYEQYF.

With regard to this clone: A junction boundary mismatches the germline segment, possibly from a read error. The V and J genes are TRBV5-1 and TRBJ2-3; 8 nucleotides line up with TRBD2. The CDR3 runs to 15 residues. Germline loops: CDR1 SGHRS, CDR2 YFSETQ. CDR3 sequence: CASSLERGWVDTQYF. CDR3 nucleotides: TGCGCCAGCAGCTTGGAGCGGGGGTGGGTGGATACACAGTATTTT.